This T cell receptor (beta chain) was documented in a study of shared clonotypes between healthy human individuals (dated by TCRdb to the early 2020s). About the full investigation: A couple of women and a few men aged 18 to 49 years were included in the cohort. Blood TCR repertoires of about 5 healthy adults were deeply sequenced to estimate repertoire size and the extent of clonotype sharing between individuals. Different laboratories and diverse techniques were used to prepare libraries and sequence TCR repertoires, to increase sequencing depth and limit assay-specific biases. Each donor's leukapheresis produced roughly between roughly 0.85 and 9.5 billion PBMCs.

Results the study describes overall, beyond this receptor: The small number of donors limited the genetic and exposure-history diversity represented. Pairwise subsampling led to the expectation that sequencing depth would affect the degree of clonotype sharing among donors. Sampling was limited to blood, and TCR repertoires in tissue likely differ from TCR repertoires in blood.

With respect to this clone: This clone's antigen is unknown. No base quality information exists; no much larger clone differs at one position.

Donors were healthy HIV-negative adults with no recently reported acute infections or vaccinations. Only Caucasian adults living in Nashville, Tennessee, USA were represented among the donors. For unsorted samples, around 90 million PBMCs were counted, and genomic DNA was extracted using the QIAamp DNA Blood Mini kit. Blood was obtained by leukapheresis, after which PBMCs were separated by Ficoll-Histopaque density gradient centrifugation and cryopreserved in liquid nitrogen vapor phase. The CDR3 covers 14 residues, taking in both the cysteine and the phenylalanine. Just the 42-base CDR3 DNA is kept, in frame starting at base 1. The germline V gene yields WSHSY for CDR1 and SAAADI for CDR2. V is pared back by 3 bases and J by 0 bases, with 9 bases lying between the germline termini. TCR CDR3 regions were amplified from genomic DNA by multiplex PCR using the deep immunoSEQ assay. For each cell subset, the extracted genomic DNA was distributed evenly across all wells of several immunoSEQ 96-well plates, and each plate served as one replicate. For unsorted PBMC, each replicate PCR was loaded with about 300 ng genomic DNA, equivalent to tens of thousands of T cell genomes. Ten immunoSEQ deep assay plates were used to sequence the unsorted PBMC genomic DNA. Purified libraries were measured with a Qubit 3.0 fluorometer, size-checked on a Bioanalyzer 2100, and measured again with the KAPA Library Quantification kit. Every immunoSEQ 96-well plate was sequenced on a separate single-read 150-cycle Illumina NextSeq 550 flow cell. The study's own analysis went as follows. Because only junctional sequences without quality scores were contained in the immunoSEQ output, filtering matching that applied to full-length reads could not be performed. Sequences were annotated with PyIR, a Python wrapper for IgBLAST v1.9, using IMGT germline references to assign V/J genes and CDR3. Reads were filtered out if the reads had weak V/J assignments (E-value above 1e-6), no CDR3, stop codons, out-of-frame junctions, or ambiguous translated residues. A V3J clonotype was defined by an identical inferred V gene, J gene, and CDR3 amino acid sequence. Percentage overlap between repertoires was computed as shared unique clonotypes divided by the size of the smaller repertoire. Richness of each repertoire was evaluated using RTK rarefaction, the Chao1 estimator, and Recon v2.1 estimates of unobserved clonotypes. The source is immuneACCESS, and TCRdb retained only in-frame sequences with V and J called. Part of the clones is not carried over; for the studies checked, unresolved V genes explain less than half of this, and the remainder is unexplained. The DNA gave D and trimming, while V, J and clone size come from that table. The sample data list roughly 500,000 clones, and 78% of these were observed just once. The leading ten clones occupy 9.5% to 15% of the sample.

The receptor was isolated from a woman aged 40 to 49 in good health. Some clones in this sample may be carry-over from other donors' samples. The receptor chain draws on TRBV10-2 and TRBJ2-7, and the D gene may be TRBD2, 5 bases matching. The source material was PBMCs. The bases are TGCGCCAGCAGTGAATTCGGGGTCTCCTACGAGCAGTACTTC. This translates into CASSEFGVSYEQYF.